A single sample is the source of the 18 T cell receptor beta chains below, sequenced in a study of a mutant IDH1 vaccine in newly diagnosed glioma. The antigens of these receptors remain unknown. Measured with immunoSEQ multiplex PCR; TCRdb has only the in-frame clones, and not every one. The table shows about 32,000 clones, with around 80% occurring only once. Time point defined: week 35, safety follow-up. One vaccine dose held 300 ug of mutant IDH1 20-mer peptide and came with topical imiquimod. This specimen consisted of PBMCs, obtained from a glioma patient whose treatment included an IDH1 peptide vaccine. These receptors all come from a woman in her 40s with glioma.

This chain links TRBV4-1 with TRBJ1-6, with TRBD1 matching over 8 bases. Per germline, CDR1 MGHRA and CDR2 YSYEKL. The CDR3 runs 16 residues. The V gene end was trimmed by 3 bases and the J gene end by 7 bases; junction bases not matched to a gene: 8. The CDR3 region is CASSQRTGPLNSPLHF. CDR3 bases: TGCGCCAGCAGCCAGAGGACAGGGCCACTAAATTCACCCCTCCACTTT.

V usage is TRBV10-2 and J usage is TRBJ1-1, with D tentatively TRBD1 (5 bases). This CDR3 comprises 14 residues. Trimming took off 3 bases at V and 0 bases at J, with 8 bases between the two ends. Germline CDR1 and CDR2: WSHSY and SAAADI. Written as DNA, the CDR3 is TGCGCCAGCAGTGAAGGGGCATTGAACACTGAAGCTTTCTTT. Translation gives CASSEGALNTEAFF.

J is TRBJ1-2 and V is TRBV9; TRBD1 aligns across 9 bases. Unmatched junction bases numbered 10, after V lost 3 bases and J lost 7 bases. CDR3 length equals 15 residues. Germline assignment: CDR1 SGDLS and CDR2 YYNGEE. Here the CDR3 DNA reads TGTGCCAGCAGCGCCCCAAGGACAGGGGAGGGTGGCTACACCTTC. Its protein product is CASSAPRTGEGGYTF.

The chain combines TRBV9 with TRBJ1-1; D is perhaps TRBD1 (6 bases). Trimming removed 4 bases from V and 4 bases from J, with 14 bases in between. CDR1 and CDR2 from the germline V gene are SGDLS and YYNGEE. The length of the CDR3 is 14 residues. The CDR3 DNA is TGTGCCAGCAGCCCCTCGGGGGGCGGCACTGAAGCTTTCTTT. Translating gives CASSPSGGGTEAFF.

The rearrangement uses TRBV13 and TRBJ1-2; the D gene is possibly TRBD1 (6 bases). Germline V gene lookup returns CDR1 PRHDT and CDR2 FYEKMQ (reference sequence). There are 16 residues in the CDR3. The V and J ends lost 4 bases and 4 bases respectively, with 19 bases between them. CDR3 amino acids: CASSSVGGARIYGYTF. The CDR3 region has the DNA TGTGCCAGCAGCTCAGTTGGGGGGGCGCGGATCTATGGCTACACCTTC.

By sample fraction, this clone is medium-sized. This chain connects TRBV6-6 to TRBJ1-1; D is unclear. Trimming removed 5 bases at V and 5 bases at J, with 9 bases between. CDR3 length: 12 amino acids. Germline CDR1 MNHNY, CDR2 SVGAGI (reference sequence). CDR3 residues: CASSRLGTEAFF. The CDR3 DNA sequence: TGTGCCAGCAGTCGGCTGGGGACTGAAGCTTTCTTT.

The chain carries TRBV2 and TRBJ1-4; 10 bases agree with TRBD1. This CDR3 region has 15 residues. V lost 4 bases to trimming and J lost 10 bases; unmatched junction nucleotides: 9. CDR1 SNHLY and CDR2 FYNNEI come from the germline V gene. In nucleotides, the CDR3 is TGTGCCAGCAGTGGACAGGGGGCGTCTCCCCCAAAACTGTTTTTT. This sequence encodes CASSGQGASPPKLFF.

The V and J genes are TRBV11-2 and TRBJ2-7; TRBD2 might be the D (5 bases). There are 12 residues in the CDR3. CDR1 and CDR2 (germline): SGHAT, FQNNGV. Trimming pared 7 bases from V and 2 bases from J, leaving 9 bases between. CDR3 DNA sequence: TGTGCCAGCACTAGCTTCACCTACGAGCAGTACTTC. Its protein is CASTSFTYEQYF.

A single count supports this clone. The J gene is TRBJ1-5, the V gene TRBV7-9, with D maybe TRBD1 (6 bases). The ends were cut back, 1 base at V and 7 bases at J, with 17 bases in the middle. The germline gives CDR1 SEHNR, CDR2 FQNEAQ (reference sequence). There are 16 residues in the CDR3. The CDR3 reads CASSLGTEAGWQPQHF. The CDR3 nucleotides are TGTGCCAGCAGCTTAGGGACAGAGGCAGGGTGGCAGCCCCAGCATTTT.

The chain links TRBV7-8 to TRBJ2-5, with TRBD1 matching 11 bases. The J segment lost 2 bases and the V segment lost 8 bases, leaving 7 bases of the junction unmatched. CDR3 length: 15 amino acids. Per germline, CDR1 SGHVS and CDR2 FQNEAQ. The CDR3 DNA is TGTGCCAGCGGACGGACAGGGGGCGGACAAGAGACCCAGTACTTC. This encodes CASGRTGGGQETQYF.

The J gene is TRBJ1-6, the V gene TRBV4-1; 9 positions agree with TRBD1. Looked up from germline, CDR1 is MGHRA and CDR2 is YSYEKL. Trimming cost V 8 bases and J 10 bases; bases outside gene matches: 6. The CDR3 has 13 residues. DNA for the CDR3: TGCGCCAGCCGTTGGACAGGGGACTCACCCCTCCACTTT. Residues: CASRWTGDSPLHF.

The V and J genes are TRBV6-4 and TRBJ1-1, with a tentative D call TRBD1 (5 bases). V was trimmed by 3 bases and J by 4 bases, leaving 9 bases between them. The germline CDR1 and CDR2 sequences are MRHNA and SNTAGT. This CDR3 spans 13 amino acids. Here the CDR3 reads CASSEQGGTEAFF. Here the CDR3 DNA reads TGTGCCAGCAGTGAGCAGGGTGGCACTGAAGCTTTCTTT.

This clone was seen once. The V gene is TRBV6-1, the J gene TRBJ2-1; no firm D call. The V gene's germline CDR1 is MNHNS and CDR2 SASEGT. The V and J ends lost 1 base and 0 bases respectively, with 13 bases between them. CDR3 length: 17 residues. The CDR3 is CASSEGIRISSYNEQFF. In DNA form, the CDR3 reads TGTGCCAGCAGTGAAGGTATCAGAATCAGCTCCTACAATGAGCAGTTCTTC.

This clone was seen only a few times. This chain uses TRBV6-4 with TRBJ1-3; D is possibly TRBD1 (5 bases). CDR3 length: 16 amino acids. Trimming pared 4 bases from V and 5 bases from J, leaving 18 bases between. Per the germline V gene, CDR1 is MRHNA and CDR2 is SNTAGT. Written as DNA, the CDR3 is TGTGCCAGCAGTGCTACCCCTAGGAGGGGACGAAACACCATATATTTT. Protein: CASSATPRRGRNTIYF.

The chain joins TRBV7-6 to TRBJ2-1, with 12 positions matching TRBD1. V lost 2 bases to trimming and J lost 7 bases; unmatched junction nucleotides: 3. Germline V lookup: CDR1 SGHVS, CDR2 FNYEAQ. This CDR3 comprises 15 residues. The CDR3 DNA follows: TGTGCCAGCAGCTTAAGGGACAGGGGGCTTAATGAGCAGTTCTTC. Translating it yields CASSLRDRGLNEQFF.

The chain has TRBV7-2 and TRBJ2-7, with 10 bases aligning to TRBD2. Trimming removed 0 bases from V and 0 bases from J; junction bases left unmatched: 11. The CDR3 length is 19 residues. CDR1 and CDR2 (germline): SGHTA, FQGNSA. The CDR3 DNA follows: TGTGCCAGCAGCTTAGCTCGTCCTAGCGGGGGACTACTCTCCTACGAGCAGTACTTC. Translating gives CASSLARPSGGLLSYEQYF.

This sequence joins TRBV30 and TRBJ1-3; 9 bases match TRBD1. The trim removed 5 bases at V and 4 bases at J, leaving 0 bases unmatched. In germline, CDR1 is GTSNPN, CDR2 SVGIG (reference sequence). There are 12 residues in the CDR3. The CDR3 nucleotides read TGTGCCTGGGGGACAGGGGGAAACACCATATATTTT. Its protein product is CAWGTGGNTIYF.

This rearrangement joins TRBV27 to TRBJ1-5, with D perhaps TRBD1 (6 bases). The CDR3 length is 15 residues. CDR1 MNHEY and CDR2 SMNVEV come from the germline V gene (reference sequence). The V gene lost 0 bases and the J gene lost 3 bases, with 9 bases spanning the gap. The CDR3 is CASSLSGGPNQPQHF. CDR3 DNA sequence: TGTGCCAGCAGTTTATCCGGGGGCCCCAATCAGCCCCAGCATTTT.